This T cell receptor beta chain was found in a study of glioma-infiltrating T cells. General study results and limits: Tissue-blood divergence was below expectation in non-neoplastic patients, above in gliomas. CDR3 overlap between tissue and blood was very small.

The CDR3 runs 13 residues. Trimming pared 10 bases from V and 9 bases from J, leaving 19 bases between. Germline assignment: CDR1 LGHDT and CDR2 YNNKEL (reference sequence). The iRepertoire nested amplicon-rescue multiplex PCR amplified TCR alpha and beta CDR3s from RNA. One-step reverse transcription and amplification started from around 100-400 ng of tissue mRNA or PBMC total RNA. MiXCR was run by TCRdb on the multiplex PCR reads, yielding one entry per CDR3 protein. The sample yields 150,000 to 200,000 distinct CDR3 sequences, about 31% seen once. Regarding this clonotype: The target antigen is unknown. Given a much more abundant clone one base away, this may be a read error.

The V and J genes are TRBV3-1 and TRBJ2-1; TRBD2 might be the D (6 bases). The source is a human donor with low-grade glioma or glioblastoma, undergoing nonglioma brain surgery, or in good health (not recorded which). Sequencing was done on a sample of glioma tissue, nonneoplastic brain tissue, or PBMCs (not recorded which). The CDR3 region is CANTGLSGFEQFF. The CDR3, as DNA: TGTGCCAACACCGGTCTTAGCGGCTTTGAGCAGTTCTTC.